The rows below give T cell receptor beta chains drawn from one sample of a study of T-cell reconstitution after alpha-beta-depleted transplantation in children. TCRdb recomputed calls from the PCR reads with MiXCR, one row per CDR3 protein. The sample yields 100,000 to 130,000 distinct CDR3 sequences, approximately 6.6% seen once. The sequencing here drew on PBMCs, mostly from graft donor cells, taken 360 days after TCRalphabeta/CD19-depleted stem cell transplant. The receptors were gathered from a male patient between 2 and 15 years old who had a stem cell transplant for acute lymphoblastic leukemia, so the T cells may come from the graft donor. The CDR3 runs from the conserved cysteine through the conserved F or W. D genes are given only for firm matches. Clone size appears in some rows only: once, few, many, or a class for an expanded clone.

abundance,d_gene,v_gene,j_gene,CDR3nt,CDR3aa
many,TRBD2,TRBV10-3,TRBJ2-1,TGTGCCATCAATAAAAGACTAGCATTCAATGAGCAGTTCTTC,CAINKRLAFNEQFF
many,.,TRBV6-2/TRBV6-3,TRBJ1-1,TGTGCCAGCAGGGGGGCAGCTAACACTGAAGCTTTCTTT,CASRGAANTEAFF
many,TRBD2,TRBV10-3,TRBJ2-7,TGTGCCATCAGGGGACTAGATACCTACGAGCAGTACTTC,CAIRGLDTYEQYF
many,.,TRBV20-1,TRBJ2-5,TGCAGTGCTAGGATGGCAGGGTCCAAGACCCAGTACTTC,CSARMAGSKTQYF
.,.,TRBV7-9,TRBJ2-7,TGTGCCGCGGGCGCGGCCCTGGAGCAGTACTTC,CAAGAALEQYF
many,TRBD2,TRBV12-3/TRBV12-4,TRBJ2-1,TGTGCCAGCACCCAAACCGGGGAGGGTTACAATGAGCAGTTCTTC,CASTQTGEGYNEQFF
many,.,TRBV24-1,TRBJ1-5,TGTGCCACCAGTGGGGCCTCCCGTAGCAATCAGCCCCAGCATTTT,CATSGASRSNQPQHF
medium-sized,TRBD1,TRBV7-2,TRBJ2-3,TGTGCCAGCAGCTTTATCCGGGACAGCAGCACAGATACGCAGTATTTT,CASSFIRDSSTDTQYF
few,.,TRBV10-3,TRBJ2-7,TGTGCCACAGGGGCTCTACCCGAGCAGTACTTC,CATGALPEQYF
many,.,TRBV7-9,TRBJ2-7,TGTGCCAGCAGGTCCGGGGATCCCTACGAGCAGTACTTC,CASRSGDPYEQYF
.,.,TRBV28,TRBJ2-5,TGTGCCAGCAGGCCGGGACAACGCTCAAAAGAGACCCAGTACTTC,CASRPGQRSKETQYF
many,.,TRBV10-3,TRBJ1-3,TGTGCCATCAGTGAGCCGGGAAACACCATATATTTT,CAISEPGNTIYF
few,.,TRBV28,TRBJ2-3,TGTGCCAGCAGCCGCCAGGACCGTATACCCCCGGATACGCAGTATTTT,CASSRQDRIPPDTQYF
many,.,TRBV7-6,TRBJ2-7,TGTGCCAGCAGCTCTCTAGAGAACCACGAGCAGTACTTC,CASSSLENHEQYF
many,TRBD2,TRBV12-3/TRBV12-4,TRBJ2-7,TGTGCCAGCAGCTTGACTAGCGTTCCCTACGAGCAGTACTTC,CASSLTSVPYEQYF
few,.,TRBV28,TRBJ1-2,TGTGCCAGCAGATGGGCCTCCGTAGGCTACACCTTC,CASRWASVGYTF
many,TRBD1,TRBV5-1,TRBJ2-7,TGCGCCAGCAGCATAGGGACAGGGAGGTACGAGCAGTACTTC,CASSIGTGRYEQYF
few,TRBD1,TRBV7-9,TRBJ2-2,TGTGCCAGCAGATCGCCGGGACAGGGCATCACCGGGGAGCTGTTTTTT,CASRSPGQGITGELFF
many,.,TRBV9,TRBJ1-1,TGTGCCAGCTCCTGGCAGGGGAGCACTGAAGCTTTCTTT,CASSWQGSTEAFF
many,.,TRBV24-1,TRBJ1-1,TGTGCCACCAGTGCCCAGGGTGAGGCTTTCTTT,CATSAQGEAFF
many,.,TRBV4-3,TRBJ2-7,TGCGCCAGCAGCCAAGAATCGGGGAGCCCCTACGAGCAGTACTTC,CASSQESGSPYEQYF
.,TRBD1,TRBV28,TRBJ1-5,TGTGCCAGCAGTTTCCGGACAGGGGGACAGCCCCAGCATTTT,CASSFRTGGQPQHF
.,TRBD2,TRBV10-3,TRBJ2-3,TGTGCCACGCTAGCGGACCGAACAGATACGCAGTATTTT,CATLADRTDTQYF
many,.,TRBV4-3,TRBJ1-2,TGCGCCAGCAGCCAGGAGGAAACCTTTAACTATGGCTACACCTTC,CASSQEETFNYGYTF
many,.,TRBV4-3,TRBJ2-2,TGCGCCAGCAGCCAATATCGGGGGTGGGCCGGGGAGCTGTTTTTT,CASSQYRGWAGELFF
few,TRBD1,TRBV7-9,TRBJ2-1,TGTGCCAGCACCCCACCGGGACAGGGGATATACAATGAGCAGTTCTTC,CASTPPGQGIYNEQFF
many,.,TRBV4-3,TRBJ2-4,TGCGCCAGCAGCCCAGAACCAAGGGTTTCGAACATTCAGTACTTC,CASSPEPRVSNIQYF
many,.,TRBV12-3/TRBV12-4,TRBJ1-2,TGTGCCAGCAGCCCCTACACCTTC,CASSPYTF
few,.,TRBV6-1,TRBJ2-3,TGTGCCAGCATCCAGAGAGGCGGGGATACGCAGTATTTT,CASIQRGGDTQYF
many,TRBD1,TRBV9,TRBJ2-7,TGTGCCAGCAGCGCACAGGGGATGACCTACGAGCAGTACTTC,CASSAQGMTYEQYF
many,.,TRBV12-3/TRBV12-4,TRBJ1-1,TGTGCCAGTCGGTGGGTGGAGGGCACTGAAGCTTTCTTT,CASRWVEGTEAFF
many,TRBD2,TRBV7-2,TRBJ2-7,TGTGCCAGCAGCTTAGCGGATATCCTAGCGGGAGCCTACGAGCAGTACTTC,CASSLADILAGAYEQYF
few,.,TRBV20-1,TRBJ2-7,TGCACTCCGAATCAGGGGCCAGGGTTATACGAGCAGTACTTC,CTPNQGPGLYEQYF
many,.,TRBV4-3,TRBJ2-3,TGCGCCAGCAGCCAAGATGGAGGGGGAAGGGCTAGCGGAGTTACGCAGTATTTT,CASSQDGGGRASGVTQYF
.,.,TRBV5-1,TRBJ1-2,TGCGCCAGCAACGATCGGGATGGCTACACCTTC,CASNDRDGYTF
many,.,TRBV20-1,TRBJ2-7,TGCAGTGCTAGCCCCCTACCCCAGTACTTC,CSASPLPQYF
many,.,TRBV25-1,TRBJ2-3,TGTGCCAGCTCCCTAGGGGGGCTGCCAGATACGCAGTATTTT,CASSLGGLPDTQYF
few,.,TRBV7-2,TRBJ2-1,TGTGCCAGCAGCTTTTATTCGGGGGACGTCGACAATGAGCAGTTCTTC,CASSFYSGDVDNEQFF
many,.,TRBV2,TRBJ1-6,TGTGCCAGCAGTGAAGAACAGTATTCACCCCTCCACTTT,CASSEEQYSPLHF
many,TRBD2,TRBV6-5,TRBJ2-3,TGTGCCAGCAGACCTCTAGCGGGGCTAGATACGCAGTATTTT,CASRPLAGLDTQYF
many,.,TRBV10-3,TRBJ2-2,TGTGCCATCCGCAACGAGGACGGGAACACCGGGGAGCTGTTTTTT,CAIRNEDGNTGELFF
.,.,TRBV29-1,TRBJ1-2,TGCAGCGTTGTACAACCGGGACTAGGGACCTTC,CSVVQPGLGTF
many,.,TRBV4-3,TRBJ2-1,TGCGCCAGCAGCCAAGATGTAGGGATCCCCTACAATGAGCAGTTCTTC,CASSQDVGIPYNEQFF
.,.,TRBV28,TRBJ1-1,TGTGCCAGCAGTTTCCCTAATGGGGAGGGAGGCGCTTTCTTT,CASSFPNGEGGAFF
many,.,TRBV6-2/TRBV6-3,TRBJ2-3,TGTGCCAGCAGTCCACTCGGCGGGGCGACCACAGATACGCAGTATTTT,CASSPLGGATTDTQYF
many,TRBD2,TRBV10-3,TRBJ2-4,TGTGCCATCAGTGAGTCTCTAGCGGAAGCCAAAAACATTCAGTACTTC,CAISESLAEAKNIQYF
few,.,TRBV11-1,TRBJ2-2,TGTGCCAGCAGCTTAGCGTGGCGATCCGTGATGTTCACCGGGGAGCTGTTTTTT,CASSLAWRSVMFTGELFF
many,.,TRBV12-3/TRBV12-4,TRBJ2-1,TGTGCCAGCAGTTTAGGGAGGAACAATGAGCAGTTCTTC,CASSLGRNNEQFF
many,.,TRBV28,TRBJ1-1,TGTGCCAGCTGGAACACTGAAGCTTTCTTT,CASWNTEAFF
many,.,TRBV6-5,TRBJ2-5,TGTGCCAGCAGTTACATCATGGCGACAGAACAAGAGACCCAGTACTTC,CASSYIMATEQETQYF
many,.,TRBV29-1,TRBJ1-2,TGCAGCGTTGACACCGGACGTAGGTCCCCCTTTTTTGGCTACACCTTC,CSVDTGRRSPFFGYTF
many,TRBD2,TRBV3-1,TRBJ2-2,TGTGCCAGCAGCCAAGGGCTAGCGGGAGCAACCGGGGAGCTGTTTTTT,CASSQGLAGATGELFF